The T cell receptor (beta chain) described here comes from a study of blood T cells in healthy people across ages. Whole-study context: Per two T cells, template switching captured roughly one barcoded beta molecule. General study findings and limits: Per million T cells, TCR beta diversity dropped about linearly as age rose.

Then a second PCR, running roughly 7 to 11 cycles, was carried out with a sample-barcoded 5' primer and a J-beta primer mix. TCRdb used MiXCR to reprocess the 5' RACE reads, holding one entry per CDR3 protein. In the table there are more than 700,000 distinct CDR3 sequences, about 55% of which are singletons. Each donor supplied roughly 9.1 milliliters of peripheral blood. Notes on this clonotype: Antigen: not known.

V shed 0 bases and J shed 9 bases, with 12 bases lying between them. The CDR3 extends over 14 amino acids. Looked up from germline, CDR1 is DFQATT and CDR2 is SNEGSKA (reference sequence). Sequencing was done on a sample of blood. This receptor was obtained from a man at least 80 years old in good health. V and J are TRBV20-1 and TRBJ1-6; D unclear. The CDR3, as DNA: TGCAGTGCTAGAGATCGCGGGTACGGTTCACCCCTCCACTTT. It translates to CSARDRGYGSPLHF.